One sample yielded the 19 T cell receptor beta chains listed below, sequenced in a study of shared clonotypes between healthy human individuals. Sequenced by immunoSEQ multiplex PCR; TCRdb stores in-frame clones only, minus some. The data show 950,000 to 1,100,000 clones, with about 70% seen just once and roughly 1.5% held by the top ten. Sequencing input: memory CD4+ T cells sorted from blood. Subset defined: CD45RA-negative fraction. All receptors come from a man in his late teens or twenties in good health.

This clone was detected only a few times. This chain uses TRBV7-2 with TRBJ2-3; 11 bases align to TRBD2. Trimming removed 5 bases from V and 8 bases from J; junction bases left unmatched: 9. The CDR3 consists of 15 residues. The V gene's germline CDR1 is SGHTA and CDR2 FQGNSA. CDR3 residues: CASSAGTSGSSTQYF. DNA of the CDR3: TGTGCCAGCAGCGCCGGGACTAGCGGTTCAAGTACGCAGTATTTT.

This chain uses TRBV5-1 with TRBJ1-2, with 9 nucleotides matching TRBD1. V trimming: 1 base; J trimming: 10 bases; junction bases outside the gene matches: 8. The germline V gene encodes CDR1 SGHRS and CDR2 YFSETQ. There are 14 residues in the CDR3. CDR3 sequence reads: CASSLTSGQGIYTF. In DNA, the CDR3 is TGCGCCAGCAGCTTGACCTCCGGACAGGGGATCTACACCTTC.

The V call is TRBV28, the J call TRBJ1-2, with D tentatively TRBD1 (5 bases). Germline V lookup: CDR1 MDHEN, CDR2 SYDVKM. The V end was cut by 5 bases, the J end by 4 bases, with 14 bases between. This CDR3 is built from 14 residues. DNA for the CDR3: TGTGCCAGCAGTAAGAGGGGTTTCGGCTATGGCTACACCTTC. Protein sequence: CASSKRGFGYGYTF.

Remarks on this clone: An end of the junction differs from the germline gene, which may be a read error. The chain has TRBV7-7 and TRBJ2-2; D uncertain. Germline loops: CDR1 SSHAT, CDR2 FNYEAQ (reference sequence). The CDR3 sequence is 16 residues long. The CDR3 reads CASSLAPGGVTGELFF. CDR3 bases: TGTGCTAGCAGCTTAGCTCCGGGCGGCGTCACCGGGGAGCTGTTTTTT.

The chain is built from TRBV6-1 and TRBJ2-3; 8 positions match TRBD2. The length of the CDR3 is 15 residues. CDR1 MNHNS and CDR2 SASEGT come from the germline V gene. J was trimmed by 6 bases and V by 8 bases; bases with no gene match: 13. CDR3 DNA: TGTGCCAGCGGCTCACAGGGTTCGGGGGGGGATACGCAGTATTTT. The encoded protein is CASGSQGSGGDTQYF.

V usage is TRBV9 and J usage is TRBJ2-4, with D tentatively TRBD2 (5 bases). The CDR3 is made up of 15 amino acids. V shed 0 bases and J shed 3 bases, with 10 bases lying between them. Germline V gene data show CDR1 as SGDLS and CDR2 as YYNGEE. CDR3 residues: CASSVGTGYKNIQYF. The CDR3 bases are TGTGCCAGCAGCGTAGGTACGGGATACAAAAACATTCAGTACTTC.

This clone came up once. This sequence joins TRBV28 and TRBJ2-7, with TRBD1 matching over 8 bases. Per germline, CDR1 MDHEN and CDR2 SYDVKM. The CDR3 has 15 amino acids. V gave up 2 bases and J gave up 2 bases; unmatched junction bases: 5. In DNA, the CDR3 is TGTGCCAGCAGTTTAGTGAGGGGACAGGCCTACGAGCAGTACTTC. This sequence encodes CASSLVRGQAYEQYF.

As regards this clone: Its ends do not fully match the called genes, so a read error is possible. Other nucleotide sequences in the sample specify the same CDR3. V and J are TRBV4-3 and TRBJ1-1; D possibly corresponds to TRBD1 (5 bases). Germline assignment: CDR1 LGHNA and CDR2 YSLEER. The CDR3 has 15 residues. CDR3 nucleotides: TGCGCCAGCAGTCAAGAGATGGGGGGGAGAACTGAAGCTTTCTTT. Residues: CASSQEMGGRTEAFF.

Only one count was recorded for this clone. J is TRBJ1-1 and V is TRBV7-9, with 11 bases fitting TRBD1. The germline V gene encodes CDR1 SEHNR and CDR2 FQNEAQ (reference sequence). The CDR3 has 15 residues. Trimming cost V 0 bases and J 3 bases; bases outside gene matches: 0. CDR3: CASSLADRGHTEAFF. The CDR3 DNA sequence: TGTGCCAGCAGCTTAGCGGACAGGGGGCACACTGAAGCTTTCTTT.

On this clone itself: Within the sample, other DNA sequences also encode this same CDR3. V is TRBV7-2 and J is TRBJ2-5; tentative D call: TRBD1 (6 bases). Per germline, CDR1 SGHTA and CDR2 FQGNSA. The CDR3 runs to 14 residues. V lost 0 bases to trimming and J lost 5 bases, with 10 bases between them. DNA of the CDR3: TGTGCCAGCAGCTTAGCGGGGGCAGGGGAGACCCAGTACTTC. It specifies CASSLAGAGETQYF.

The chain is built from TRBV19 and TRBJ2-7, with 7 bases lining up with TRBD1. The CDR3 runs to 16 residues. V was clipped by 5 bases and J by 0 bases; unmatched bases: 10. CDR1 and CDR2 (germline): LNHDA, SQIVND (reference sequence). DNA for the CDR3: TGTGCCAGTAGTCCGCCGGACAGGACTTTCTCCTACGAGCAGTACTTC. The encoded protein is CASSPPDRTFSYEQYF.

This chain links TRBV29-1 with TRBJ2-2; TRBD2 matches at 8 bases. Germline V gives CDR1 SQVTM, CDR2 ANQGSEA. V was pared by 8 bases and J by 7 bases, with 6 bases of the junction left unmatched. The CDR3 consists of 12 residues. The CDR3 here is CSTQLADGELFF. Here the CDR3 DNA reads TGCAGCACGCAACTAGCGGACGGGGAGCTGTTTTTT.

The rearrangement joins TRBV9 to TRBJ1-6; D is undetermined. The germline V gene has CDR1 SGDLS and CDR2 YYNGEE. The CDR3 spans 14 residues. The germline V and J ends were trimmed by 5 bases and 0 bases, with 6 bases remaining between them. The CDR3: CASSTASYNSPLHF. In nucleotides, the CDR3 is TGTGCCAGCAGTACAGCCTCCTATAATTCACCCCTCCACTTT.

V gene TRBV10-3 combines with J gene TRBJ2-3; D is unclear. This CDR3 is built from 14 residues. The V and J ends lost 0 bases and 6 bases respectively, with 10 bases between them. Germline V lookup: CDR1 ENHRY, CDR2 SYGVKD. CDR3 DNA sequence: TGTGCCATCAGTGAGTCTCACGGTCGGGATACGCAGTATTTT. Translated: CAISESHGRDTQYF.

The V and J genes are TRBV13 and TRBJ1-2; the D is unclear. V was shortened by 2 bases and J by 1 base, with 5 bases between the two germline ends. From germline, CDR1 is PRHDT and CDR2 FYEKMQ (reference sequence). The CDR3 runs to 13 residues. The CDR3 here is CASSLINNYGYTF. As DNA, the CDR3 is TGTGCCAGCAGCTTAATTAATAACTATGGCTACACCTTC. Together with reference TRBV13 and TRBJ1-2, the CDR3 gives the full variable domain: AAGVIQSPRHLIKEKRETATLKCYPIPRHDTVYWYQQGPGQDPQFLISFYEKMQSDKGSIPDRFSAQQFSDYHSELNMSSLELGDSALYFCASSLINNYGYTFGSGTRLTVV.

V is TRBV7-9 and J is TRBJ2-1; 10 nucleotides agree with TRBD2. The J segment lost 8 bases and the V segment lost 2 bases, leaving 3 bases of the junction unmatched. The CDR3 has 14 residues. Germline assignment: CDR1 SEHNR and CDR2 FQNEAQ (reference sequence). CDR3 loop: CASSLSGRADEQFF. For the CDR3, the DNA is TGTGCCAGCAGCTTAAGCGGGAGGGCCGATGAGCAGTTCTTC.

The gene calls are TRBV5-6 and TRBJ2-1; TRBD2 matches at 8 bases. After removal of 4 bases from V and 5 bases from J, the junction contained 8 bases not matched to a gene. Germline V gene sequence: CDR1 SGHDT, CDR2 YYEEEE. The CDR3 runs 15 residues. As DNA, the CDR3 is TGTGCCAGCAGCCTCGTCGGGGGGGCTGACAATGAGCAGTTCTTC. Translation gives CASSLVGGADNEQFF. Filled out from reference TRBV5-6 and TRBJ2-1, the complete variable domain reads DAGVTQSPTHLIKTRGQQVTLRCSPKSGHDTVSWYQQALGQGPQFIFQYYEEEERQRGNFPDRFSGHQFPNYSSELNVNALLLGDSALYLCASSLVGGADNEQFFGPGTRLTVL.

Notes on this clone: One end of the junction does not line up with germline, which may come from a read error. The chain joins TRBV4-2 to TRBJ2-5; tentatively, D is TRBD1 (6 bases). Near its end, the DNA agrees better with TRBJ2-7, so the J call may be wrong. Germline V gene lookup returns CDR1 LGHNA and CDR2 YNFKEQ. The CDR3 consists of 15 residues. CDR3 DNA sequence: TGTGCCAGCAGCCAAGAAAACAGGGCCTCCAACGAGCAGTACTTC. This sequence encodes CASSQENRASNEQYF.

The chain links TRBV5-4 to TRBJ2-3; D could derive from TRBD1 or TRBD2 (6 bases each). This CDR3 region has 18 residues. Looked up from germline, CDR1 is SGHNT and CDR2 is YYREEE (reference sequence). Trimming took 0 bases from V and 0 from J, leaving 17 bases between them. The CDR3 DNA reads as TGTGCCAGCAGCTTGGAGCAACGGGGGCAAGCTAGCACAGATACGCAGTATTTT. This encodes CASSLEQRGQASTDTQYF.